This TCR beta chain was observed in a study of cytomegalovirus exposure and HLA in healthy donors. In the study overall: The Caucasian-associated ancestry cluster contained 81% of the approximately 400 genotyped donors. The study's findings and limits: A few CMV-associated chains proved CMV antigen-specific in vitro. Some highly shared sequence variants likely arose as a pipeline artifact. In a later analysis, most CMV-associated TCR beta chains appeared HLA-restricted.

In its sample, this clone was seen once. What it binds is unknown. Researchers ran the PCR with 60 Vbeta and 13 Jbeta primers. TCRdb's table, derived via immunoSEQ multiplex PCR, lists solely in-frame clones and lacks some. The sample shows about 150,000 clones, around 83% of them seen only once. The CDR3 length is 15 residues. Germline V gives CDR1 ENHRY, CDR2 SYGVKD. V was pared by 8 bases and J by 1 base, with 10 bases of the junction left unmatched. Source material: PBMCs. The V gene is TRBV10-3, the J gene TRBJ2-7; 8 bases match TRBD1. This sequence originates from a man aged 25 to 40 in good health and CMV-seropositive. The CDR3 DNA follows: TGTGCCATCCGACAGGGGCTCCTTGTATCCTACGAGCAGTACTTC. This sequence encodes CAIRQGLLVSYEQYF.